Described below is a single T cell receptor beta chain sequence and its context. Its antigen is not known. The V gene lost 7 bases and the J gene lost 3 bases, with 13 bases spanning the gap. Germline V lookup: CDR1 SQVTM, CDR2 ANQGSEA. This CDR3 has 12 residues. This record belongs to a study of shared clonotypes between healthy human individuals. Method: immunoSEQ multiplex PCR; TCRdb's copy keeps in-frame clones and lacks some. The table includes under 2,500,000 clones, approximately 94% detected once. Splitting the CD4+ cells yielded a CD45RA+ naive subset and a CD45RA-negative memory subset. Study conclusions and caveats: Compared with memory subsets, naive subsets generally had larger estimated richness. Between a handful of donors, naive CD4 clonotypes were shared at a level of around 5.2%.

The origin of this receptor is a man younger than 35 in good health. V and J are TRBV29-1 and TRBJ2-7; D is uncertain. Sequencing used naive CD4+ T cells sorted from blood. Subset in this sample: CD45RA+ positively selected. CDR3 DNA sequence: TGCAGCGGGGGTAGGACCATCTACGAGCAGTACTTC. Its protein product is CSGGRTIYEQYF.